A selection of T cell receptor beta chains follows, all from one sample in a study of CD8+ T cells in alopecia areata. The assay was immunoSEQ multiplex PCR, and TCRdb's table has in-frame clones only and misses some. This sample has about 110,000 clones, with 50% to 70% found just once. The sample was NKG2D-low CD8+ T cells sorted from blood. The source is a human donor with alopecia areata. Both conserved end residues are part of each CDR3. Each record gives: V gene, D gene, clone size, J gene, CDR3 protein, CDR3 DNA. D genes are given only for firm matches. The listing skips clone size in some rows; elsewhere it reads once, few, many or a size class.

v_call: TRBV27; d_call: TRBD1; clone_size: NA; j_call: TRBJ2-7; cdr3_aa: CATATGASYEQYF; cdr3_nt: TGTGCCACCGCTACAGGGGCCTCCTACGAGCAGTACTTC
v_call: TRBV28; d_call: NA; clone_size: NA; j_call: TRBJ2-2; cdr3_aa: CASKQGEESGELFF; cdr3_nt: TGTGCCAGCAAACAGGGAGAGGAATCCGGGGAGCTGTTTTTT
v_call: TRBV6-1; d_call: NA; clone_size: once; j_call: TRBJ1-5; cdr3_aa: CATSDRDLNQPQHF; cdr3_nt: TGTGCCACCAGCGATCGGGACCTCAATCAGCCCCAGCATTTT
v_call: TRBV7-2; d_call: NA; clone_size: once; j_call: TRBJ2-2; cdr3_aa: CASSLDGTGELFF; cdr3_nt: TGTGCCAGCAGCTTAGATGGGACCGGGGAGCTGTTTTTT
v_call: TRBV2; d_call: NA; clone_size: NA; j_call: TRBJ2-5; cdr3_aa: CASSTWGPKTQYF; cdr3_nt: TGTGCCAGCAGTACGTGGGGGCCAAAGACCCAGTACTTC
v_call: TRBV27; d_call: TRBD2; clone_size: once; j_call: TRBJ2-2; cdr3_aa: CASSQTSGRAGELFF; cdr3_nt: TGTGCCAGCAGTCAGACTAGCGGGAGGGCCGGGGAGCTGTTTTTT
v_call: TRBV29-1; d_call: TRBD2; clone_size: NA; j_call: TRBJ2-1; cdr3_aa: CSVGGLAGVNEQFF; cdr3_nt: TGCAGCGTTGGCGGACTAGCGGGAGTTAATGAGCAGTTCTTC
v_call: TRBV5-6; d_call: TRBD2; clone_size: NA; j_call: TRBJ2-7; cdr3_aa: CASSGAGGDASYEQYF; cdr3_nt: TGTGCCAGCAGCGGGGCGGGAGGGGACGCCTCCTACGAGCAGTACTTC
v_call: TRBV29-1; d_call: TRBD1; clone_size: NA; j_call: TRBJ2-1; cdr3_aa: CSVLGTGLYNEQFF; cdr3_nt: TGCAGCGTTCTCGGGACAGGGCTGTACAATGAGCAGTTCTTC
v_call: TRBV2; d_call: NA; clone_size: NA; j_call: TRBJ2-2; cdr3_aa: CAFQRRGSNTGELFF; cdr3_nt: TGTGCCTTTCAAAGGAGGGGCTCGAACACCGGGGAGCTGTTTTTT
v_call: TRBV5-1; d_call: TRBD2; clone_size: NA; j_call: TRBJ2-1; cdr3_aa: CASSLTSGSYNEQFF; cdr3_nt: TGCGCCAGCAGCTTGACTAGCGGGTCCTACAATGAGCAGTTCTTC
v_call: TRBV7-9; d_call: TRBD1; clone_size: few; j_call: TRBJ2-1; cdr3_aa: CASSRTGTGKTNEQFF; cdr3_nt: TGTGCCAGCAGCAGAACCGGGACAGGGAAAACGAATGAGCAGTTCTTC
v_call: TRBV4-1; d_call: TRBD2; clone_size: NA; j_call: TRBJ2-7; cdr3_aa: CASSQDWGLAGLDEQYF; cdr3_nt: TGCGCCAGCAGCCAAGATTGGGGACTAGCGGGACTCGACGAGCAGTACTTC
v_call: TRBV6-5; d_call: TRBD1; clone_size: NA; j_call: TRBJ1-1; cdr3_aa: CASSSQGNEAFF; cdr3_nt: TGTGCCAGCAGTTCACAGGGGAATGAAGCTTTCTTT
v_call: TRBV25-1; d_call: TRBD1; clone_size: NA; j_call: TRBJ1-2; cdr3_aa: CASGTGGRGGYTF; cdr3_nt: TGTGCCAGCGGGACAGGGGGCCGAGGGGGCTACACCTTC
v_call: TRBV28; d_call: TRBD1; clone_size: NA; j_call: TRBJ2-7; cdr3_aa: CASSPRDRGSYEQYF; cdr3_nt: TGTGCCAGCAGTCCGCGGGACAGGGGATCCTACGAGCAGTACTTC
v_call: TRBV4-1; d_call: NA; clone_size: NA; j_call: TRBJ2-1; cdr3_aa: CASSQDPSYNEQFF; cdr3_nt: TGCGCCAGCAGCCAAGATCCCTCCTACAATGAGCAGTTCTTC
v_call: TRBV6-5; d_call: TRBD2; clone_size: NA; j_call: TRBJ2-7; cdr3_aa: CASRESGRGSEQYF; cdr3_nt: TGTGCCAGCAGGGAGAGCGGGAGGGGATCCGAGCAGTACTTC
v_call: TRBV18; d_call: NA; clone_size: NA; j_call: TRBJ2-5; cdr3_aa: CASSPRGGLETQYF; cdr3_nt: TGTGCCAGCTCACCACGGGGAGGACTAGAGACCCAGTACTTC
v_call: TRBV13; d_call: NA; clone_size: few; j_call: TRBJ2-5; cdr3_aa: CASSFQETQYF; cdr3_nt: TGTGCCAGCAGCTTTCAAGAGACCCAGTACTTC
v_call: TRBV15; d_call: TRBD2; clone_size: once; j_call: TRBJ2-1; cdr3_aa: CATGITSGTYNEQFF; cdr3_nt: TGTGCCACCGGTATTACTAGCGGTACTTACAATGAGCAGTTCTTC
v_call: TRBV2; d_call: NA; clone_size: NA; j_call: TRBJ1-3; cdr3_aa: CASLEENGNTIYF; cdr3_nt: TGTGCCAGCTTGGAGGAAAACGGAAACACCATATATTTT
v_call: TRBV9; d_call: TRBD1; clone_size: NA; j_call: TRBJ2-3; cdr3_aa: CASSGRQGIDTQYF; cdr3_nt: TGTGCCAGCAGCGGCCGACAGGGCATTGATACGCAGTATTTT
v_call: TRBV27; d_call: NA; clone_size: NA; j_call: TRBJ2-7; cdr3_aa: CASSLSGSPYEQYF; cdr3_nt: TGTGCCAGCAGTTTATCCGGGAGTCCCTACGAGCAGTACTTC
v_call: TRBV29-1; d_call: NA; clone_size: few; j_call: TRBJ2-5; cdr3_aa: CSVAGTQYQETQYF; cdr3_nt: TGCAGCGTTGCCGGGACACAGTACCAAGAGACCCAGTACTTC
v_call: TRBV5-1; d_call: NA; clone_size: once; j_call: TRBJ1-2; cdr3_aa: CASSYGTDKPDGYTF; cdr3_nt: TGCGCCAGCAGCTATGGGACGGATAAACCGGATGGCTACACCTTC
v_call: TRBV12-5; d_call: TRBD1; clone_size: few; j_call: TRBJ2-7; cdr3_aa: CASGSGTGRLEQYF; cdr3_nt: TGTGCTAGTGGTTCGGGGACAGGTCGCCTGGAGCAGTACTTC
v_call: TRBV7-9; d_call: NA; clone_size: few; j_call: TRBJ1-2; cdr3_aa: CASTDTPTPWYGYTF; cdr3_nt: TGTGCCAGCACAGACACTCCTACCCCTTGGTATGGCTACACCTTC
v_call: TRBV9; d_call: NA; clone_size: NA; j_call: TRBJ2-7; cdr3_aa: CASSGGDSRSYEQYF; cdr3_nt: TGTGCCAGCAGCGGCGGAGACTCCCGATCCTACGAGCAGTACTTC
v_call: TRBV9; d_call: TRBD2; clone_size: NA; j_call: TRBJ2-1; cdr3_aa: CASSSRLAASPYNEQFF; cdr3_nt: TGTGCCAGCAGCTCCCGACTAGCCGCCAGTCCCTACAATGAGCAGTTCTTC
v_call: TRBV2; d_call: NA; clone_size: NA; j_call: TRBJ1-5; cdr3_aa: CASRAAVGNQPQHF; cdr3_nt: TGTGCCAGCAGGGCTGCTGTGGGCAATCAGCCCCAGCATTTT
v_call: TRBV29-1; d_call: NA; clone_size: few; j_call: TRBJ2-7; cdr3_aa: CSVLVRLVGEQYF; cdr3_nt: TGCAGCGTGTTAGTCAGGCTAGTAGGGGAGCAGTACTTC
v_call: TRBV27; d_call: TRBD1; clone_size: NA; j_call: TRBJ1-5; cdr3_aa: CASSQPGQQPQHF; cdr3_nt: TGTGCCAGCAGCCAACCGGGACAGCAGCCCCAGCATTTT
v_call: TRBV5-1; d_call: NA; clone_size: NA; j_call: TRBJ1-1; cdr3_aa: CASSPGKNTEAFF; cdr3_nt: TGCGCCAGCAGCCCGGGCAAGAACACTGAAGCTTTCTTT
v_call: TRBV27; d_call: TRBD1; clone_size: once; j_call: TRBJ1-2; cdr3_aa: CASGDRGLNYGYTF; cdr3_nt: TGTGCCAGCGGGGACAGGGGTCTTAACTATGGCTACACCTTC
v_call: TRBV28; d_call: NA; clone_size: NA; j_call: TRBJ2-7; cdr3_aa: CAVGGGKSYEQYF; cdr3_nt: TGTGCTGTAGGGGGCGGGAAGAGCTACGAGCAGTACTTC